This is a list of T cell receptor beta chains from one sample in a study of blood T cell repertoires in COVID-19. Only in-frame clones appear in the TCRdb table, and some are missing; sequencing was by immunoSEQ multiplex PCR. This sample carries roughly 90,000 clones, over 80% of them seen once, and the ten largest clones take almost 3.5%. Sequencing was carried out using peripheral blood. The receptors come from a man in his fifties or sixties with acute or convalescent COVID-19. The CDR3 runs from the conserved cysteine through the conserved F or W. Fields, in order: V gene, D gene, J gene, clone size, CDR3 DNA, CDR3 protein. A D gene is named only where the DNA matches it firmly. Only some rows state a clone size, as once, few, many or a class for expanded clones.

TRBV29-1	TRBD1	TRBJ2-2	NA	TGCAGCGTTGAACCTAACCCGGGACAGGGGACCGGGGAGCTGTTTTTT	CSVEPNPGQGTGELFF
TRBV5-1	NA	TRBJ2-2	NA	TGCGCCAGCAGCTTAAACAGGGCTATATCCCCCGGGGAGCTGTTTTTT	CASSLNRAISPGELFF
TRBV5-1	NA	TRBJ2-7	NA	TGCGCCAGCAGCTTGGTTTCGGGGGAAGGCGAGCAGTACTTC	CASSLVSGEGEQYF
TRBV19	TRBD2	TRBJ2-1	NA	TGTGCCAGTAGTACCGGGACTAGCGGGAACAATGAGCAGTTCTTC	CASSTGTSGNNEQFF
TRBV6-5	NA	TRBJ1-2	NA	TGTGCCAGCAGTCGGACAAGAAACTATGGCTACACCTTC	CASSRTRNYGYTF
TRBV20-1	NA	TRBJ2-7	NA	TGCAGTGCTAGTAAGGGCCAGGGGATCAGCTACGAGCAGTACTTC	CSASKGQGISYEQYF
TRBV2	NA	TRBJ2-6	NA	TGTGCCAGCAGTGAAGGGAGGCAAGGGGCCAACGTCCTGACTTTC	CASSEGRQGANVLTF
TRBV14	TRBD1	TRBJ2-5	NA	TGTGCCAGCAGCCCCCAGGGGGCCGGAGAGACCCAGTACTTC	CASSPQGAGETQYF
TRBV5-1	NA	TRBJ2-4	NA	TGCGCCAGCAGTCCCGGGCAGGGAAACATTCAGTACTTC	CASSPGQGNIQYF
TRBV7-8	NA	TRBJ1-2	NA	TGTGCCAGCAGCTTATATGAGGGCGGCTACACCTTC	CASSLYEGGYTF
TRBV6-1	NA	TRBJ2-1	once	TGTGCCAGCAGTGAAGGAACTAGTCGATACAATGAGCAGTTCTTC	CASSEGTSRYNEQFF
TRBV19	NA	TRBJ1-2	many	TGTGCCAGTACCCCGGCGGGGCCCTATGGCTACACCTTC	CASTPAGPYGYTF
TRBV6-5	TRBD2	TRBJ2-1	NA	TGTGCCAGCAAGGTAGCGGGGGGCGATGAGCAGTTCTTC	CASKVAGGDEQFF
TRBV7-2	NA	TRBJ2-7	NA	TGTGCCAGCAGCCGTAGCTACGAGCAGTACTTC	CASSRSYEQYF
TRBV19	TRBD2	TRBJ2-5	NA	TGTGCCAGTAGCAGAGTGGGTGCTAGCGGGAGAAGAGGGGAGACCCAGTACTTC	CASSRVGASGRRGETQYF
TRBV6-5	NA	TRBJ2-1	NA	TGTGCCAGCCGCCAGGGGTACCAAAACAATGAGCAGTTCTTC	CASRQGYQNNEQFF
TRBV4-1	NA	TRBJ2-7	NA	TGCGCCAGCAGCCAAACGGAGCGGGAGCAGTACTTC	CASSQTEREQYF
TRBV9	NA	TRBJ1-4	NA	TGTGCCAGCAGTGGACAGATTTCTAATGAAAAACTGTTTTTT	CASSGQISNEKLFF
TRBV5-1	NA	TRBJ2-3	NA	TGCGCCAGCAGCTTGGCGTTAGCGGAACGCACAGATACGCAGTATTTT	CASSLALAERTDTQYF
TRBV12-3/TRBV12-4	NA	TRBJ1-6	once	TGTGCCAGCAGCGTCTCCTATAATTCACCCCTCCACTTT	CASSVSYNSPLHF
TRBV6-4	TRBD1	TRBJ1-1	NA	TGTGCCAGCAGTGCTACAGACAGGGCGGCGGCAACTTTCTTT	CASSATDRAAATFF
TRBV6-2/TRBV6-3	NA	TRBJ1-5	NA	TGTGCCAGCAGTAGTACCCCAGGGTCATATAGCAATCAGCCCCAGCATTTT	CASSSTPGSYSNQPQHF
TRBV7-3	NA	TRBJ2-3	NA	TGTGCCAGCAGCCGAGGGGCTAGCGGCACAGATACGCAGTATTTT	CASSRGASGTDTQYF
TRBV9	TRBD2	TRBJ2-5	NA	TGTGCCAGCAGCCCCTTAGCGGGAGCGGAGACCCAGTACTTC	CASSPLAGAETQYF
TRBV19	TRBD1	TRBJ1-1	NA	TGTGCCAGTAGTATTACAGGGGTGAACACTGAAGCTTTCTTT	CASSITGVNTEAFF
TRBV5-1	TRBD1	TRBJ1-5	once	TGCGCCAGCGCCGGACAGGGGACTAATCAGCCCCAGCATTTT	CASAGQGTNQPQHF
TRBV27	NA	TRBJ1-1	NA	TGTGCCAGCAGTTTTTCGTGGCGGGGCACTGAAGCTTTCTTT	CASSFSWRGTEAFF
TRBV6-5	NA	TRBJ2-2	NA	TGTGCCAGCACCCTCGCCTACTTACACACCGGGGAGCTGTTTTTT	CASTLAYLHTGELFF
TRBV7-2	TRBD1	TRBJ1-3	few	TGTGCCAGCAGCCTACATATGACAGGGACGGGAAACACCATATATTTT	CASSLHMTGTGNTIYF
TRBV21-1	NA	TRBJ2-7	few	TGTGCCAGCAGCAAAGGAGGCGAGCAGTACTTC	CASSKGGEQYF
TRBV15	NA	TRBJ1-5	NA	TGTGCCACCAGCAGAGAGGAGGGGTATGGCAATCAGCCCCAGCATTTT	CATSREEGYGNQPQHF
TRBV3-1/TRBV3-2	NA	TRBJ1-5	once	TGTGCCAGCAGCCAAGACGGGATACAGCCCCAGCATTTT	CASSQDGIQPQHF
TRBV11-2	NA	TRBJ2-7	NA	TGTGCCAGCAGCTTATCGGCAGGGCCGTCCTACGAGCAGTACTTC	CASSLSAGPSYEQYF
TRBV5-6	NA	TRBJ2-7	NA	TGTGCCAGCAGCAGACAGGCGAACGAGCAGTACTTC	CASSRQANEQYF
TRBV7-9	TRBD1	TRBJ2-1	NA	TGTGCCAGCAGCTCTCCCAGGGACAGTTCCTACAATGAGCAGTTCTTC	CASSSPRDSSYNEQFF
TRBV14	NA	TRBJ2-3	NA	TGTGCCAGCAGCCAGAATAGCGGAGATACGCAGTATTTT	CASSQNSGDTQYF
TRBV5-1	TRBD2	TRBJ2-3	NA	TGCGCCAGCAGCAAGGGACTAGCGGGGCATAGCACAGATACGCAGTATTTT	CASSKGLAGHSTDTQYF
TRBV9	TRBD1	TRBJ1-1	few	TGTGCCAGCAGCGTTGGGACAGGCCTGAACACTGAAGCTTTCTTT	CASSVGTGLNTEAFF
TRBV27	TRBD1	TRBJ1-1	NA	TGTGCCAGCAGTTCAGACAGGGGAGGGAACACTGAAGCTTTCTTT	CASSSDRGGNTEAFF
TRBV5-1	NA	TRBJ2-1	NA	TGCGCCAGCAGCTTGCAAGGGGAAAGTAATTACAATGAGCAGTTCTTC	CASSLQGESNYNEQFF
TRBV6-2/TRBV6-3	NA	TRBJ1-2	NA	TGTGCCAGCAGTTTCCCGGCGGGGATCTACTATGGCTACACCTTC	CASSFPAGIYYGYTF
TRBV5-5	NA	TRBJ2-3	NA	TGTGCCAGCAGCTGGGGGGGCCGGGTGGATACGCAGTATTTT	CASSWGGRVDTQYF
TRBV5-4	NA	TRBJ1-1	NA	TGTGCCAGCAGCTTGGGGGGGCAGCTCATGAACACTGAAGCTTTCTTT	CASSLGGQLMNTEAFF
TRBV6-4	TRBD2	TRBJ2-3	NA	TGTGCCAGCAGTGACTTGTACGGTGTGGGAGGGTCAAGAGATACGCAGTATTTT	CASSDLYGVGGSRDTQYF
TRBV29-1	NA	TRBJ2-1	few	TGCAGCGTCCGCATGGTTGGCGGTGAGCAGTTCTTC	CSVRMVGGEQFF
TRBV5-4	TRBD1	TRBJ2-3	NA	TGTGCCAGCAAAGGGGGCTGGGCAGATACGCAGTATTTT	CASKGGWADTQYF
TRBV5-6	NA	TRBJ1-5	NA	TGTGCCAGCAGCTTGACAGGTATCATCCAGCCCCAGCATTTT	CASSLTGIIQPQHF
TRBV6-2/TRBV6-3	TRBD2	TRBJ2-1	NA	TGTGCCAGCAGTACCAGACTAGCGGGAGCTGGGAATGAGCAGTTCTTC	CASSTRLAGAGNEQFF
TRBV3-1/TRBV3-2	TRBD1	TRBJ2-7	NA	TGTGCCAGCAGCCTCGCCGGGACAGGGGGCGTTTACGAGCAGTACTTC	CASSLAGTGGVYEQYF
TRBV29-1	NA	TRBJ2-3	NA	TGCAGCGGATTTGGGGAGGATACGCAGTATTTT	CSGFGEDTQYF
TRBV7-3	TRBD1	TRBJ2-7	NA	TGTGCCAGCAGCTTAGGACAGGGCCGGGAGCAGTACTTC	CASSLGQGREQYF
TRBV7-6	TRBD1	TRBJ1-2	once	TGTGCCAGCAGCTCCTACGACAGGGGCGATTCTAACTATGGCTACACCTTC	CASSSYDRGDSNYGYTF
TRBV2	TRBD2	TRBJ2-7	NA	TGTGCCAGCAGTCCGGGGCGGGGGACCTACGAGCAGTACTTC	CASSPGRGTYEQYF
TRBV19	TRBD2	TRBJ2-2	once	TGTGCCAGTACCCGGGGACTAGCGGGGGGACGAGGCGGGGAGCTGTTTTTT	CASTRGLAGGRGGELFF
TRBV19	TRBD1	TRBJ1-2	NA	TGTGCCAGTAGTCCGGACAGGGGAGGCTATGGCTACACCTTC	CASSPDRGGYGYTF
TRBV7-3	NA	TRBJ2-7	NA	TGTGCCAGCAGCCCGTTAGGGGGGGGGTCCTACGAGCAGTACTTC	CASSPLGGGSYEQYF
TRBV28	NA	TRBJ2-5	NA	TGTGCCAGCAATAAACCCCGGGACATAAACACCCAAGAGACCCAGTACTTC	CASNKPRDINTQETQYF
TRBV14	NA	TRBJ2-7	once	TGTGCCAGCAGCCAAGGGGGGGCCTACGAGCAGTACTTC	CASSQGGAYEQYF
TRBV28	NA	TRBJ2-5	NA	TGTGCCAGCAGTTCGTTTGGAGGGAAGAAAGGAGAGACCCAGTACTTC	CASSSFGGKKGETQYF
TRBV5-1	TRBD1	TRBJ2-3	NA	TGCGCCAGCAGGCAGGGGACAGGGTCGGATACGCAGTATTTT	CASRQGTGSDTQYF